These 3 T cell receptor beta chains originate from one sample sequenced in a study of T-cell reconstitution after alpha-beta-depleted transplantation in children. Using unique molecular identifiers, the investigators prepared the TCRbeta library. One entry per CDR3 protein results from TCRdb running MiXCR on the PCR reads. The table has about 640,000 distinct CDR3 sequences, around 16% seen once. Specimen: PBMCs from the stem cell graft donor, collected from the stem cell graft. Receptor source: a human donor who donated a stem cell graft to a child with acute myeloid leukemia.

This clonotype came up many times. The rearrangement links TRBV29-1 to TRBJ1-1; D remains unclear. Germline V lookup: CDR1 SQVTM, CDR2 ANQGSEA. The V end was cut by 5 bases, the J end by 4 bases, with 14 bases between. The length of the CDR3 is 13 residues. CDR3 amino acids: CSVLSYSSTEAFF. CDR3 nucleotide sequence: TGCAGCGTTTTGAGCTATTCTTCCACTGAAGCTTTCTTT.

This clonotype was counted at least ten times. This chain connects TRBV29-1 to TRBJ1-5; 7 nucleotides align to TRBD1. The CDR3 is 14 amino acids. Germline V gene lookup returns CDR1 SQVTM and CDR2 ANQGSEA. The J segment lost 0 bases and the V segment lost 4 bases, leaving 3 bases of the junction unmatched. The CDR3 DNA follows: TGCAGCGTTGGGACAGGCAATAGCAATCAGCCCCAGCATTTT. Encoded protein: CSVGTGNSNQPQHF.

This clonotype was observed at least ten times. The rearrangement uses TRBV20-1 and TRBJ2-3; TRBD2 matches 12 bases. The V gene's germline CDR1 is DFQATT and CDR2 SNEGSKA (reference sequence). V lost 2 bases and J lost 2; bases outside the gene matches: 14. This CDR3 comprises 19 residues. The CDR3 sequence: CSARPPFWTSGESTDTQYF. The CDR3 DNA follows: TGCAGTGCTAGACCCCCGTTTTGGACTAGCGGGGAGTCCACAGATACGCAGTATTTT.